The present T cell receptor beta chain was sequenced within a study of T cell responses to AZD1222 COVID-19 vaccine. Regarding the study as a whole: CD4 TCRs covered the whole spike, strongest at regions 160-218 and 743-854.

There are 13 residues in the CDR3. Germline loops: CDR1 SEHNR, CDR2 FQNEAQ (reference sequence). Trimming took 5 bases from V and 5 from J; bases not matched to a gene: 6. TCRdb's table, derived via immunoSEQ multiplex PCR, lists solely in-frame clones and lacks some. Of about 190,000 clones listed, 94% are singletons. This clone was counted a single time. The antigen is undetermined. The sequence was collected from an adult in good health. This chain uses TRBV7-9 with TRBJ2-7; 7 bases are shared with TRBD1. Sequenced material: peripheral blood, taken on day 0 of AZD1222 vaccination. The CDR3 coding sequence is TGTGCCAGCAGCCGACAGGGTAGCAACGAGCAGTACTTC. This translates into CASSRQGSNEQYF.